This TCR beta chain was found in a study of blood T cell repertoires in COVID-19. In the study overall: COVID-19 samples collected from the United States, Italy and Spain covered acute and convalescent phases. T cells, B-cell-depleted T cells, or PBMCs supplied cDNA or gDNA.

Original analysis: How many nucleated cells were present was estimated from reference gene primer amplification. TCRdb keeps only in-frame clones here, not all; method: immunoSEQ multiplex PCR. That table is the source of V, J and clone size, and D and trimming were worked out from the DNA. This sample has some 230,000 clones, with around 84% found just once. Looked up from germline, CDR1 is SQVTM and CDR2 is ANQGSEA. CDR3 length: 14 residues. The ends were cut back, 5 bases at V and 3 bases at J, with 13 bases in the middle. Sequencing was carried out using peripheral blood. This chain joins TRBV29-1 and TRBJ2-2, with D perhaps matching TRBD1 (5 bases). This TCR derives from a man aged 35-49 years with acute or convalescent COVID-19. The CDR3 DNA reads as TGCAGCGTTACGACAGAAGGATACACCGGGGAGCTGTTTTTT. Translated, it gives CSVTTEGYTGELFF.